The 32 T cell receptor beta chains reported below all come from one sample, sequenced in a study of OX40 agonist ivuxolimab in advanced cancers. The repertoire was sequenced with immunoSEQ multiplex PCR; TCRdb's copy has only in-frame clones and lacks some. The sample shows about 54,000 clones, 80% to 90% of them seen only once. The sequencing used CD4+ or CD8+ T cells sorted from blood, collected in a trial of the OX40 agonist ivuxolimab. These receptors all stem from an adult with an advanced solid tumor such as melanoma, head and neck, liver or kidney cancer.

The V gene is TRBV7-6, the J gene TRBJ2-6; 7 bases agree with TRBD2. Per the germline V gene, CDR1 is SGHVS and CDR2 is FNYEAQ. V trimming: 0 bases; J trimming: 4 bases; junction bases outside the gene matches: 9. This CDR3 contains 18 residues. The CDR3 region is CASSLAGSGGAGANVLTF. CDR3 nucleotides: TGTGCCAGCAGCTTAGCGGGTTCGGGGGGTGCCGGGGCCAACGTCCTGACTTTC.

The V call is TRBV28, the J call TRBJ2-7; 11 bases are a match to TRBD1. V shed 5 bases, J shed 5 bases, and the junction held 8 bases outside the gene matches. Germline CDR1 reads MDHEN; CDR2 reads SYDVKM. This CDR3 region has 15 residues. CDR3 loop: CASSGRDRGFDEQYF. The CDR3 DNA reads as TGTGCCAGCAGTGGACGGGACAGGGGGTTCGACGAGCAGTACTTC.

V usage is TRBV29-1 and J usage is TRBJ1-3; D is ambiguous. Germline CDR1 SQVTM, CDR2 ANQGSEA. V was trimmed by 0 bases and J by 0 bases, leaving 6 bases between them. The CDR3 has 14 amino acids. CDR3 residues: CSVEDRSSGNTIYF. CDR3 coding DNA: TGCAGCGTTGAAGATCGGAGCTCTGGAAACACCATATATTTT.

The V call is TRBV30, the J call TRBJ2-7, with D tentatively TRBD1 (6 bases). The ends were cut back, 2 bases at V and 6 bases at J, with 20 bases in the middle. Germline V gene lookup returns CDR1 GTSNPN and CDR2 SVGIG (reference sequence). This CDR3 has 15 residues. The CDR3 DNA follows: TGTGCCTGGAGTCCCCGGGACACTTCCTTGAGCGAGCAGTACTTC. Amino acid sequence: CAWSPRDTSLSEQYF.

The genes are TRBV27 and TRBJ2-3; 9 bases are shared with TRBD2. With 3 bases clipped from V and 1 base from J, the junction kept 2 bases outside the gene matches. The CDR3 has 15 residues. Per germline, CDR1 MNHEY and CDR2 SMNVEV (reference sequence). The chain's CDR3 is CASSFRGGGTDTQYF. In nucleotides, the CDR3 is TGTGCCAGCAGTTTTCGCGGGGGGGGCACAGATACGCAGTATTTT.

The sample holds a few counts of this clone. The chain links TRBV2 to TRBJ2-7; D gene ambiguous. CDR1 SNHLY and CDR2 FYNNEI come from the germline V gene. V was trimmed by 1 base and J by 2 bases, leaving 6 bases between them. This CDR3 region has 13 residues. The CDR3 here is CASSEDSTYEQYF. The CDR3 DNA reads as TGTGCCAGCAGTGAAGATAGCACCTACGAGCAGTACTTC.

The chain carries TRBV5-6 and TRBJ2-4; either TRBD1 or TRBD2 may fit D (5 bases each). CDR1 is SGHDT, CDR2 YYEEEE, per germline. V was clipped by 0 bases and J by 9 bases, with 13 bases between them. The CDR3 covers 14 residues. This CDR3 is CASSLGGPGSIQYF. The CDR3 DNA sequence: TGTGCCAGCAGCTTGGGGGGACCCGGGTCCATTCAGTACTTC.

This clone was seen only once. The chain carries TRBV11-2 and TRBJ1-3, with unresolved D. CDR1 and CDR2 from the germline V gene are SGHAT and FQNNGV. The V gene lost 0 bases and the J gene lost 4 bases, with 7 bases spanning the gap. The CDR3 consists of 14 residues. CDR3 sequence: CASSLDGGGNTIYF. In DNA form, the CDR3 reads TGTGCCAGCAGCTTAGACGGCGGAGGAAACACCATATATTTT.

This clone appeared a few times. The chain uses TRBV2 and TRBJ1-5; 7 bases map to TRBD1. The length of the CDR3 is 13 residues. The germline V gene has CDR1 SNHLY and CDR2 FYNNEI. Unmatched junction bases numbered 7, after V lost 7 bases and J lost 7 bases. CDR3 bases: TGTGCCAGCACCTCGGACAGGACGCAGCCCCAGCATTTT. This gives the protein CASTSDRTQPQHF.

The chain links TRBV9 to TRBJ2-3, with D perhaps TRBD1 (5 bases). Trimming took off 4 bases at V and 4 bases at J, with 10 bases between the two ends. The CDR3 has 13 amino acids. Germline lookup yields CDR1 SGDLS and CDR2 YYNGEE. The DNA of the CDR3 is TGTGCCAGCAGCCCCAGGGTCGCAGATACGCAGTATTTT. Its translation: CASSPRVADTQYF.

A few counts support this clone. The V and J genes are TRBV29-1 and TRBJ1-5, with D possibly TRBD1 on 5 matching bases. The V end lost 4 bases, the J end lost 3 bases, and 10 bases lay between the germline ends. Germline V gives CDR1 SQVTM, CDR2 ANQGSEA. The CDR3 spans 13 residues. The CDR3 protein is CSVAGTVNQPQHF. In nucleotides, the CDR3 is TGCAGCGTTGCTGGGACGGTCAATCAGCCCCAGCATTTT.

CDR3 loop: CASSSGQGGAGTEAFF. The CDR3 bases are TGTGCCAGCAGCTCCGGACAGGGGGGAGCAGGCACTGAAGCTTTCTTT. The rearrangement links TRBV7-6 to TRBJ1-1; 10 nucleotides line up with TRBD1. Germline assignment: CDR1 SGHVS and CDR2 FNYEAQ. V was clipped by 4 bases and J by 4 bases; unmatched bases: 9. This CDR3 is built from 16 residues.

This clone has only a few counts. Other nucleotide sequences from this sample produce the same CDR3. The chain links TRBV5-4 to TRBJ2-5; possible D gene TRBD1, 7 bases. This CDR3 contains 13 residues. Germline-derived CDR1 and CDR2 are SGHNT and YYREEE (reference sequence). V was shortened by 5 bases and J by 3 bases, with 11 bases between the two germline ends. The CDR3 nucleotides are TGTGCCAGCAGGGAGGGGACAGAAGAGACCCAGTACTTC. Translation: CASREGTEETQYF.

V is TRBV20-1 and J is TRBJ1-2; D gene uncertain. The CDR3 loop spans 11 amino acids. Trimming pared 5 bases from V and 3 bases from J, leaving 7 bases between. Germline-derived CDR1 and CDR2 are DFQATT and SNEGSKA (reference sequence). Written as DNA, the CDR3 is TGCAGTGCTTACCCAGACTATGGCTACACCTTC. Translated, it gives CSAYPDYGYTF.

The CDR3 spells CASSQEGQGRKLFF. Here the CDR3 DNA reads TGTGCCAGCAGCCAAGAGGGACAGGGGAGAAAACTGTTTTTT. The J gene is TRBJ1-4, the V gene TRBV14; 10 bases are shared with TRBD1. V gave up 0 bases and J gave up 10 bases; unmatched junction bases: 2. The germline gives CDR1 SGHDN, CDR2 FVKESK. The length of the CDR3 is 14 residues.

J is TRBJ2-7 and V is TRBV5-4; the D gene is possibly TRBD2 (6 bases). The V gene's germline CDR1 is SGHNT and CDR2 YYREEE (reference sequence). V lost 3 bases and J 0 bases, leaving 19 bases between the germline ends. The CDR3 sequence is 17 residues long. The DNA for the CDR3 is TGTGCCAGCAGCTATGGGGCGGGACGGATGAGCTCCTACGAGCAGTACTTC. It codes for CASSYGAGRMSSYEQYF.

The chain links TRBV19 to TRBJ2-3, with 13 bases aligning to TRBD2. The CDR3 is 16 amino acids. The V gene's germline CDR1 is LNHDA and CDR2 SQIVND (reference sequence). Trimming cost V 5 bases and J 5 bases; bases outside gene matches: 7. The CDR3 loop is CASSGGLAGSRDTQYF. In DNA form, the CDR3 reads TGTGCCAGTAGTGGGGGACTAGCGGGGTCGCGAGATACGCAGTATTTT.

The gene calls are TRBV5-6 and TRBJ1-5; a possible D gene is TRBD1 (6 bases). V was trimmed by 0 bases and J by 6 bases, leaving 10 bases between them. The germline gives CDR1 SGHDT, CDR2 YYEEEE. There are 14 residues in the CDR3. The DNA of the CDR3 is TGTGCCAGCAGCTTGGGGCCCAGGGGTCAGCCCCAGCATTTT. Translated, it gives CASSLGPRGQPQHF.

This chain joins TRBV15 and TRBJ2-1; TRBD2 is a possible D gene (6 bases). The length of the CDR3 is 16 residues. Trimming cost V 1 base and J 2 bases, with 12 bases left between them. CDR1 is LNHNV, CDR2 YYDKDF, per germline (reference sequence). The CDR3 nucleotides are TGTGCCACCAGCAGAGGAAATAGCGGACCCTACAATGAGCAGTTCTTC. It is translated as CATSRGNSGPYNEQFF.

This clone was observed a single time. J is TRBJ2-7 and V is TRBV18, with TRBD2 as a possible D gene (6 bases). Germline CDR1 KGHSH, CDR2 LQKENI. The CDR3 has 17 residues. The V gene lost 0 bases and the J gene lost 2 bases, with 17 bases spanning the gap. CDR3 nucleotide sequence: TGTGCCAGCTCACCACCGACCGGGAGCGCGAGAGCCTACGAGCAGTACTTC. Protein product: CASSPPTGSARAYEQYF.

V is TRBV6-5 and J is TRBJ2-5; 7 nucleotides match TRBD1. The V gene's germline CDR1 is MNHEY and CDR2 SVGAGI. Trimming took 5 bases from V and 4 from J; bases not matched to a gene: 4. The CDR3 contains 13 residues. The CDR3 DNA reads TGTGCCAGCAGTGACTACAGGGGAGAGACCCAGTACTTC. Translation gives CASSDYRGETQYF.

The chain carries TRBV29-1 and TRBJ2-2; TRBD2 aligns across 8 bases. Trimming removed 2 bases from V and 2 bases from J; junction bases left unmatched: 4. Germline V gene sequence: CDR1 SQVTM, CDR2 ANQGSEA. This CDR3 is 15 amino acids long. The CDR3 DNA reads as TGCAGCGTTGAAAGCGGGGGAACAAACACCGGGGAGCTGTTTTTT. Translation gives CSVESGGTNTGELFF.

This clone has a single count. The chain joins TRBV2 to TRBJ2-1; 11 nucleotides line up with TRBD2. The CDR3 extends over 16 amino acids. Losses at the gene ends were 2 bases for V and 7 bases for J; bases not matched to a gene: 7. The germline gives CDR1 SNHLY, CDR2 FYNNEI. The CDR3 DNA reads as TGTGCCAGCAGTGAATCACTAGCGGGAGTGGGTAATGAGCAGTTCTTC. The encoded protein is CASSESLAGVGNEQFF.

The J gene is TRBJ2-3, the V gene TRBV25-1; possibly TRBD2 for D (5 bases). The germline CDR1 and CDR2 sequences are MGHDK and SYGVNS. The CDR3 contains 15 residues. Trimming left V 3 bases short and J 0 bases short, with 10 bases between. The CDR3 is CASSEGGYSTDTQYF. The CDR3 DNA is TGTGCCAGCAGTGAGGGCGGGTACAGCACAGATACGCAGTATTTT.

The chain has TRBV19 and TRBJ1-2; 12 nucleotides line up with TRBD1. The CDR3 consists of 15 residues. Losses at the gene ends were 3 bases for V and 6 bases for J; bases not matched to a gene: 5. Germline CDR1 reads LNHDA; CDR2 reads SQIVND (reference sequence). The CDR3 DNA reads as TGTGCCAGTAGTATGATTGGGACAGGGGGCCATGGCTACACCTTC. Its protein product is CASSMIGTGGHGYTF.

The chain employs TRBV5-1 and TRBJ1-1, with TRBD1 matching over 7 bases. Per the germline V gene, CDR1 is SGHRS and CDR2 is YFSETQ. The junction had 12 bases not matched to a gene; V was cut back by 2 bases and J by 5 bases. There are 16 residues in the CDR3. CDR3 protein: CASSFQRQGGGTEAFF. CDR3 nucleotide sequence: TGCGCCAGCAGCTTCCAACGACAGGGAGGGGGAACTGAAGCTTTCTTT.

The rearrangement links TRBV5-4 to TRBJ2-3, with D unclear. Germline loops: CDR1 SGHNT, CDR2 YYREEE (reference sequence). The CDR3 has 12 residues. Trimming left V 4 bases short and J 10 bases short, with 13 bases between. The CDR3 nucleotides are TGTGCCAGCAGCGCGCCCCGAACCGCGCAGTATTTT. Translation: CASSAPRTAQYF.

This chain links TRBV27 with TRBJ1-6; D gene uncertain. The CDR3 consists of 15 residues. Germline V gene data show CDR1 as MNHEY and CDR2 as SMNVEV (reference sequence). Deletions cut 4 bases from V and 0 bases from J, with 7 bases between. As DNA, the CDR3 is TGTGCCAGCAGTTCTGGGAACTCCTATAATTCACCCCTCCACTTT. Amino acids: CASSSGNSYNSPLHF.

The V call is TRBV1, the J call TRBJ2-5; the table's D gene call, TRBD1, was not cross checked with the DNA. TRBV1 is flagged as a pseudogene. The CDR3 covers 17 residues. The CDR3 nucleotides read TGCACCAGCAGCCGCGGTCGGACACAGGTTAACCAAGAGACCCAGTACTTC. It translates to CTSSRGRTQVNQETQYF.

DNA for the CDR3: TGTGCCAGCAGTTTAAGCTGGAATAATTCACCCCTCCACTTT. Protein: CASSLSWNNSPLHF. V and J are TRBV27 and TRBJ1-6; D gene unclear. CDR1 MNHEY and CDR2 SMNVEV come from the germline V gene (reference sequence). V lost 2 bases and J lost 5, with 7 bases in between. The CDR3 length is 14 residues.

The chain links TRBV2 to TRBJ2-7, with 7 positions matching TRBD1. V lost 6 bases to trimming and J lost 7 bases; unmatched junction nucleotides: 0. CDR3 length equals 10 residues. Looked up from germline, CDR1 is SNHLY and CDR2 is FYNNEI. Here the CDR3 reads CASRGQEQYF. The CDR3 DNA reads TGTGCCAGCAGGGGACAGGAGCAGTACTTC. Combining the CDR3 with reference TRBV2 and TRBJ2-7 gives the whole variable domain EPEVTQTPSHQVTQMGQEVILRCVPISNHLYFYWYRQILGQKVEFLVSFYNNEISEKSEIFDDQFSVERPDGSNFTLKIRSTKLEDSAMYFCASRGQEQYFGPGTRLTVT.

The J gene is TRBJ2-7, the V gene TRBV30, with TRBD2 matching 8 bases. Germline V gene lookup returns CDR1 GTSNPN and CDR2 SVGIG (reference sequence). V gave up 2 bases and J gave up 0 bases; unmatched junction bases: 0. This CDR3 has 13 residues. The DNA of the CDR3 is TGTGCCTGGAGTCGGGGGGGCTCCTACGAGCAGTACTTC. This gives the protein CAWSRGGSYEQYF.